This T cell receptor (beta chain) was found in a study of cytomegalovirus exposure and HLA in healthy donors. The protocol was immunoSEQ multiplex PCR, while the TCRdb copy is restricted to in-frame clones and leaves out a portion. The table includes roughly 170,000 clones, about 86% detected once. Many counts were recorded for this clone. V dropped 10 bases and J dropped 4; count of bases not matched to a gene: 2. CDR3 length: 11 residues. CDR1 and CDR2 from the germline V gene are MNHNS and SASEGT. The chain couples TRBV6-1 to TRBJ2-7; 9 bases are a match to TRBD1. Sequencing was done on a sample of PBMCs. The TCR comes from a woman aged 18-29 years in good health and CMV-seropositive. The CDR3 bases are TGTGCCACACAGGGGGCGTACGAGCAGTACTTC. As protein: CATQGAYEQYF.